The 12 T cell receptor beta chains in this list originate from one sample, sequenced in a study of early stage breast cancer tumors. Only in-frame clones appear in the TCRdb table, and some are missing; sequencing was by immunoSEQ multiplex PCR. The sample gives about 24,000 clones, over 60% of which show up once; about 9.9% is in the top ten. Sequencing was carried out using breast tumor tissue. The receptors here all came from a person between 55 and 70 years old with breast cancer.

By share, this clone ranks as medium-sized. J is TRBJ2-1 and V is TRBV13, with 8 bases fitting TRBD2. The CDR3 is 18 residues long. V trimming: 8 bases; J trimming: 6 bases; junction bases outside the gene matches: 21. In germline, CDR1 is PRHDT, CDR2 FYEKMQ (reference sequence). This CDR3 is CASQQLPGGAGVSNEQFF. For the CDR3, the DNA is TGTGCCAGCCAGCAGCTCCCGGGGGGAGCGGGAGTTAGCAATGAGCAGTTCTTC.

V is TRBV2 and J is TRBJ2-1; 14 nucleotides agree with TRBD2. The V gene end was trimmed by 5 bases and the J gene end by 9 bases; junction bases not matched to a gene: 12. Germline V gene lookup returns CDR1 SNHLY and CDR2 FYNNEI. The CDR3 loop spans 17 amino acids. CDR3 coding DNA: TGTGCCAGCAGTATGACTAGCGGGAGGGCCTTGTTGAGTGAGCAGTTCTTC. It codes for CASSMTSGRALLSEQFF.

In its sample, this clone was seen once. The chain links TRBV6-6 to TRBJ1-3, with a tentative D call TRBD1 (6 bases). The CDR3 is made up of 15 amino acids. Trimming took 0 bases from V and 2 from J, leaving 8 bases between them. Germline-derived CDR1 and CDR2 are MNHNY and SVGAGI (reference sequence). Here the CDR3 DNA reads TGTGCCAGCAGTTACTCGAAGGGGGCTGGAAACACCATATATTTT. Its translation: CASSYSKGAGNTIYF.

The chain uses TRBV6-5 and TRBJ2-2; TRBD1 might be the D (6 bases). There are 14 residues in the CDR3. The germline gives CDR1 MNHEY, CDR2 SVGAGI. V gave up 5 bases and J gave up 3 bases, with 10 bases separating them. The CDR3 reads CASSRNRDTGELFF. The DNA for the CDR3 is TGTGCCAGCAGTCGAAACAGGGACACCGGGGAGCTGTTTTTT.

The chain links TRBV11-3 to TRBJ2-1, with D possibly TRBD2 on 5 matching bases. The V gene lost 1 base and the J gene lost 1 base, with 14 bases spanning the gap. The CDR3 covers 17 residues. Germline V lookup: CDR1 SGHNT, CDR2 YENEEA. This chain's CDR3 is CASSLVTGIGSYNEQFF. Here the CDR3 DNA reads TGTGCCAGCAGCTTAGTCACCGGGATTGGGTCCTACAATGAGCAGTTCTTC.

The CDR3 spells CASSPARTRGTGELFF. CDR3 DNA sequence: TGTGCCAGCAGCCCCGCCCGGACTAGGGGCACCGGGGAGCTGTTTTTT. J is TRBJ2-2 and V is TRBV7-3; 7 bases are shared with TRBD2. Germline-derived CDR1 and CDR2 are SGHTA and FQGTGA. V trimming: 5 bases; J trimming: 4 bases; junction bases outside the gene matches: 10. The CDR3 length is 16 residues.

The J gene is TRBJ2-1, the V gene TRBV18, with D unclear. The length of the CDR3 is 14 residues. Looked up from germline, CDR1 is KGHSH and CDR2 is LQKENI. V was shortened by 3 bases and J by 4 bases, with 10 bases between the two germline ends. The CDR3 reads CASSPPPTYNEQFF. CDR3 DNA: TGTGCCAGCTCACCTCCCCCGACTTACAATGAGCAGTTCTTC.

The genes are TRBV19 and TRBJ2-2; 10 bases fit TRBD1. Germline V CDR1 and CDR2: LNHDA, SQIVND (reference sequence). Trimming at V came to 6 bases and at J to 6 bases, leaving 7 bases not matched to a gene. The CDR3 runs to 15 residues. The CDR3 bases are TGTGCCAGTAGCACCCGGGACAGGGGAGCCGGGGAGCTGTTTTTT. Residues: CASSTRDRGAGELFF.

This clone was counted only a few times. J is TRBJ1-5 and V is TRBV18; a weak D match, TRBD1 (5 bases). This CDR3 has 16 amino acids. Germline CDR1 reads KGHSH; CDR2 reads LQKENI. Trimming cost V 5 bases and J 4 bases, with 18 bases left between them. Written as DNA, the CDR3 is TGTGCCAGCTCAGCGCGACAGATGGGAGGGAATCAGCCCCAGCATTTT. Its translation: CASSARQMGGNQPQHF.

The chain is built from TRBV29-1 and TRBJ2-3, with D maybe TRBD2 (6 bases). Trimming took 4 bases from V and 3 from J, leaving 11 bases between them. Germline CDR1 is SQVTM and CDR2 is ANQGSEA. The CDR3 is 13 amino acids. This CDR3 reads CSVGRSGTDTQYF. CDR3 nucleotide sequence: TGCAGCGTTGGGAGGAGCGGGACAGATACGCAGTATTTT.

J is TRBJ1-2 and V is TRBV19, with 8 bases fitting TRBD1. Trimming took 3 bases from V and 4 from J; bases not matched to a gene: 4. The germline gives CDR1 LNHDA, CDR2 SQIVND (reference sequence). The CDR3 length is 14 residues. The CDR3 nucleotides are TGTGCCAGTAGTATTGGACAGGGAGGCTATGGCTACACCTTC. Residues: CASSIGQGGYGYTF.

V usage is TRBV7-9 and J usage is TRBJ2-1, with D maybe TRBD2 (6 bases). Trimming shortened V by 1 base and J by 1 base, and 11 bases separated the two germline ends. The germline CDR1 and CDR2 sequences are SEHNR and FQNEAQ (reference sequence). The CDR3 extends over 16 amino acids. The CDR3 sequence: CASSLVRGSSYNEQFF. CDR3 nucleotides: TGTGCCAGCAGCTTAGTACGGGGGAGTTCCTACAATGAGCAGTTCTTC.